This TCR beta chain was documented in a study of T cell repertoires in cytomegalovirus infection. Study summary: Recently identified HLA-C-restricted CMV epitopes were used, and well-studied HLA-B-restricted CMV epitopes were used as well. TCR beta signatures that were public indicated CMV infection and matching HLA type. Findings of the study overall: HLA-C-restricted CMV clonotypes gave the most frequent clonotype in two of eight donors. Based on cumulative public TCR beta family frequency, carriers of CMV plus the relevant HLA were identified.

Each CDR3 protein is one row after TCRdb ran MiXCR on the reads. The repertoire includes approximately 1,000,000 distinct CDR3 sequences, 25% to 40% of them detected once, and roughly 13% sits in the top ten. Germline CDR1 SGHVS, CDR2 FNYEAQ. The CDR3 is made up of 14 amino acids. Trimming took off 4 bases at V and 6 bases at J, with 13 bases between the two ends. This clonotype has ten or more counts. Its antigen is currently unknown. This sample comprised cultured CD8+ T cells from PBMCs, obtained from culture after CMV antigen stimulation. The clonotype originates from a human donor in good health (CMV status not recorded). Some clones in this sample may be carry-over from other donors' samples. The gene calls are TRBV7-6 and TRBJ1-5, with D possibly being TRBD1 (5 bases). The CDR3 DNA sequence: TGTGCCAGCAGCTCCTCAGACAGTCGTCAGCCCCAGCATTTT. This codes for CASSSSDSRQPQHF. The variable domain in full, completed from reference TRBV7-6 and TRBJ1-5, reads GAGVSQSPRYKVTKRGQDVALRCDPISGHVSLYWYRQALGQGPEFLTYFNYEAQQDKSGLPNDRFSAERPEGSISTLTIQRTEQRDSAMYRCASSSSDSRQPQHFGDGTRLSIL.